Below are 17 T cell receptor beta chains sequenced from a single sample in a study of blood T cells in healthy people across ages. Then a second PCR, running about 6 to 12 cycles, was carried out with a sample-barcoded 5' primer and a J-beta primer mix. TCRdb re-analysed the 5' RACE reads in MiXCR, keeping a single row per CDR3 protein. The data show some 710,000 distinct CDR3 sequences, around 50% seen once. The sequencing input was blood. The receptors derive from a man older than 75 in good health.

This chain's CDR3 is CSATVMSSYNEQFF. In DNA form, the CDR3 reads TGCAGTGCTACAGTGATGAGCTCCTACAATGAGCAGTTCTTC. This sequence joins TRBV20-1 and TRBJ2-1; D gene unclear. The germline V gene has CDR1 DFQATT and CDR2 SNEGSKA (reference sequence). Trimming shortened V by 4 bases and J by 0 bases, and 10 bases separated the two germline ends. The CDR3 is 14 amino acids.

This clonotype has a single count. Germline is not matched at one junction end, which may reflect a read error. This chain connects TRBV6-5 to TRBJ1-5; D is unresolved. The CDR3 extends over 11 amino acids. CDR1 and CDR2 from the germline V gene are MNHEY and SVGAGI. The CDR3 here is CASGLGQPQHF. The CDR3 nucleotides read TGTGCCAGCGGCTTGGGCCAGCCTCAGCATTTT.

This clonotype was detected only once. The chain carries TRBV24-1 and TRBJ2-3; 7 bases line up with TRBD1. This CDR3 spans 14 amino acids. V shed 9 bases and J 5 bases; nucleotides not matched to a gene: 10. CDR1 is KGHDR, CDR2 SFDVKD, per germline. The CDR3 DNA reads TGTGCCACCGGCGGAGGAAGGGGGCGAGATACGCAGTATTTT. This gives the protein CATGGGRGRDTQYF.

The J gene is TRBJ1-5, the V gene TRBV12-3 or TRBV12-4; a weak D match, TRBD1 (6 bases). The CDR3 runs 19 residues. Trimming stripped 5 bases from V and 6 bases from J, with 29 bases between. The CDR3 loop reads CASSPLMGHGVIATQPQHF. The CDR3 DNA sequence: TGTGCCAGCAGTCCGCTTATGGGACATGGGGTTATAGCAACTCAGCCCCAGCATTTT.

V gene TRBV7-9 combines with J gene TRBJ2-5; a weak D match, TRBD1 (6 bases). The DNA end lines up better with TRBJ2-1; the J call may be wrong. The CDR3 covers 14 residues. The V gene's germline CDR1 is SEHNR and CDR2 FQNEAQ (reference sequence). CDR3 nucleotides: TGTGCCAGCAGCTTACAAGGGGGTAGTAAGACCCAGTTCTTC. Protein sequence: CASSLQGGSKTQFF.

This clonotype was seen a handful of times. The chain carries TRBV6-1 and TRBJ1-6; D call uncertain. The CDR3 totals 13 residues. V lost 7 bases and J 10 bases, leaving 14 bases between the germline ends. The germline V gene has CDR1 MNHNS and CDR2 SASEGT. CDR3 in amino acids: CASKIGKDSPLHF. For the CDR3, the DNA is TGTGCCAGCAAGATAGGGAAAGACTCACCCCTCCACTTT.

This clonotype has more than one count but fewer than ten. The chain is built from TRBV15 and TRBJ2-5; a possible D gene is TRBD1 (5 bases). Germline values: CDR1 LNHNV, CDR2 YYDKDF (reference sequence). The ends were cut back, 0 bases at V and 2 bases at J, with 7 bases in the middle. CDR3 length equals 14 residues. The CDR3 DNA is TGTGCCACCAGCAGAGATCCAGGGCAAGAGACCCAGTACTTC. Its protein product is CATSRDPGQETQYF. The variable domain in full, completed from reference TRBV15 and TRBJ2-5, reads DAMVIQNPRYQVTQFGKPVTLSCSQTLNHNVMYWYQQKSSQAPKLLFHYYDKDFNNEADTPDNFQSRRPNTSFCFLDIRSPGLGDTAMYLCATSRDPGQETQYFGPGTRLLVL.

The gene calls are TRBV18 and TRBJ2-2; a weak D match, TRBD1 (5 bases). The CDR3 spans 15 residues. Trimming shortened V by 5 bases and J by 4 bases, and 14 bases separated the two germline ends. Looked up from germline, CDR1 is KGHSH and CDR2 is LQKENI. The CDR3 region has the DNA TGTGCCAGCTCATCGCAGGGTCGGAGCACCGGGGAGCTGTTTTTT. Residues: CASSSQGRSTGELFF. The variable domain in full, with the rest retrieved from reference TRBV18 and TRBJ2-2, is NAGVMQNPRHLVRRRGQEARLRCSPMKGHSHVYWYRQLPEEGLKFMVYLQKENIIDESGMPKERFSAEFPKEGPSILRIQQVVRGDSAAYFCASSSQGRSTGELFFGEGSRLTVL.

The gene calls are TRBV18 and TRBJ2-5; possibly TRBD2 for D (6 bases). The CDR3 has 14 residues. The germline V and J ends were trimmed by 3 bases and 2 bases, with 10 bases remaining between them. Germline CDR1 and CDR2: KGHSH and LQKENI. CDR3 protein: CASSPPGAQETQYF. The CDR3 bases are TGTGCCAGCTCACCCCCGGGAGCACAAGAGACCCAGTACTTC.

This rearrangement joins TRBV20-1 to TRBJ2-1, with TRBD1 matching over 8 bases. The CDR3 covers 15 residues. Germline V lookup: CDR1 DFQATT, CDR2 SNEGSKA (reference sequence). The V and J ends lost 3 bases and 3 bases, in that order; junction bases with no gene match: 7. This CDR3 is CSASGDRFGYNEQFF. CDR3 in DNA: TGCAGTGCTAGTGGGGACAGGTTTGGCTACAATGAGCAGTTCTTC.

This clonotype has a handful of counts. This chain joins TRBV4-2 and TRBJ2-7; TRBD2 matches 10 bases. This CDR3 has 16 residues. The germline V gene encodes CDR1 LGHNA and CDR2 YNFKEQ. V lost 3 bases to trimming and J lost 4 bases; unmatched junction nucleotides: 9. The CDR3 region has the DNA TGTGCCAGCAGCCATACCCTAGCGGGAGTTAATTACGAGCAGTACTTC. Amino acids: CASSHTLAGVNYEQYF.

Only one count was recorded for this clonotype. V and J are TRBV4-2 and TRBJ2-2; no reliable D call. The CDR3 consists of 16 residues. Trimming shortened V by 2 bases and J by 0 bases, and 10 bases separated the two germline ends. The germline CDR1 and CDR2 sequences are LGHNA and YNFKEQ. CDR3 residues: CASSQPRRSNTGELFF. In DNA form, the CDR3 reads TGTGCCAGCAGCCAACCCAGACGGTCGAACACCGGGGAGCTGTTTTTT.

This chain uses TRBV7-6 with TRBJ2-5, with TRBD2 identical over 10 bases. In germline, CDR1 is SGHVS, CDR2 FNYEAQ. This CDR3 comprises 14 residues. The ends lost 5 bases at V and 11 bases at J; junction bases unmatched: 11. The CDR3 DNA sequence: TGTGCCAGCAGCCCTGGGACTAGCGCCGGAGAGCAGTACTTC. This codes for CASSPGTSAGEQYF.

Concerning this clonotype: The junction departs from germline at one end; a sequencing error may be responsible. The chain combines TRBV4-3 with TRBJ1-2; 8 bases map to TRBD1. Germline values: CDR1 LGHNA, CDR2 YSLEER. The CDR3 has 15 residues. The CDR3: CASRQGPGGHYGYTF. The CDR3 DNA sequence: TGCGCCAGCAGACAAGGGCCAGGGGGCCACTATGGCTACACCTTC.

The chain's CDR3 is CASTVGKTSRNIQYF. In DNA, the CDR3 is TGTGCCAGCACCGTAGGGAAGACTAGCCGAAACATTCAGTACTTC. The chain combines TRBV21-1 with TRBJ2-7; the D call of TRBD2 is as the table states it, not checked on the DNA. The J call may not be correct, given that the DNA end is closer to TRBJ2-4. TRBV21-1 corresponds to a pseudogene. This CDR3 contains 15 residues.

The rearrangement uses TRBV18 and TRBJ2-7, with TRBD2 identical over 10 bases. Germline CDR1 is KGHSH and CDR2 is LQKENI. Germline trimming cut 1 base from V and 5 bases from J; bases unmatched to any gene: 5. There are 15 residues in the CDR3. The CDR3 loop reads CASSPLGTSDNEQYF. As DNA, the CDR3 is TGTGCCAGCTCACCACTTGGGACTAGCGATAACGAGCAGTACTTC.

CDR3 sequence reads: CSARDFRLDMNTEAFF. The CDR3 nucleotides are TGCAGTGCTAGAGATTTCCGCCTTGACATGAACACTGAAGCTTTCTTT. V and J are TRBV20-1 and TRBJ1-1; no reliable D call. CDR1 DFQATT and CDR2 SNEGSKA come from the germline V gene (reference sequence). The CDR3 is 16 residues long. Trimming shortened V by 0 bases and J by 0 bases, and 14 bases separated the two germline ends.